The 31 T cell receptor beta chains below come from one sample, sequenced in a study of breast tumors, draining lymph nodes, adjacent tissues. Breast cancer patients provided tissue from their axillary draining lymph nodes. TCRdb reprocessed the multiplex PCR reads with MiXCR, giving one entry per CDR3 protein. The profile shows about 220,000 distinct CDR3 sequences, approximately 36% of them singletons. The sequenced material came from axillary lymph node tissue. These receptors originate from a female donor with breast cancer. Some clones in this sample may be carry-over from other donors' samples.

This clonotype was seen once. One junction end does not reproduce the germline sequence, and a read error may be involved. This rearrangement joins TRBV7-2 to TRBJ2-5; 8 positions agree with TRBD1. Germline CDR1 and CDR2: SGHTA and FQGNSA. CDR3 length: 10 amino acids. This chain's CDR3 is CASSLEQGDF. For the CDR3, the DNA is TGTGCCAGCAGCTTAGAACAGGGGGACTTT.

In its sample, this clonotype was seen many times. V usage is TRBV19 and J usage is TRBJ1-2; D is uncertain. The CDR3 has 14 residues. Trimming removed 8 bases at V and 2 bases at J, with 15 bases between. From germline, CDR1 is LNHDA and CDR2 SQIVND (reference sequence). The CDR3: CASFGVGNNYGYTF. Here the CDR3 DNA reads TGTGCCAGTTTCGGCGTGGGAAACAACTATGGCTACACCTTC.

This clonotype was detected ten times or more. V is TRBV7-8 and J is TRBJ2-3; no firm D call. V was clipped by 1 base and J by 6 bases, with 11 bases between them. Looked up from germline, CDR1 is SGHVS and CDR2 is FQNEAQ. This CDR3 comprises 14 residues. The CDR3 reads CASSLDVRADTQYF. CDR3 in DNA: TGTGCCAGCAGCTTAGACGTTAGAGCGGATACGCAGTATTTT.

In this sample, this clonotype turned up many times. The chain joins TRBV7-3 to TRBJ2-1; 16 nucleotides align to TRBD2. Germline CDR1 reads SGHTA; CDR2 reads FQGTGA. With V trimmed by 4 bases and J by 10 bases, 7 bases remained unmatched. The CDR3 spans 16 residues. The CDR3 protein is CASSWGTSGRAGEQFF. In DNA form, the CDR3 reads TGTGCCAGCAGCTGGGGGACTAGCGGGAGGGCGGGGGAGCAGTTCTTC.

The sample holds many counts of this clonotype. V usage is TRBV9 and J usage is TRBJ2-3, with TRBD2 identical over 10 bases. The V and J ends lost 4 bases and 1 base, in that order; junction bases with no gene match: 3. This CDR3 has 15 residues. CDR1 and CDR2 from the germline V gene are SGDLS and YYNGEE. CDR3 residues: CASSRLAGGTDTQYF. For the CDR3, the DNA is TGTGCCAGCAGCCGTCTAGCGGGGGGCACAGATACGCAGTATTTT.

This clonotype has a count of ten or more. This chain connects TRBV7-2 to TRBJ2-7; D not resolved. V lost 8 bases and J lost 3, with 11 bases in between. Per germline, CDR1 SGHTA and CDR2 FQGNSA. This CDR3 has 12 residues. The CDR3 nucleotides are TGTGCCAGCGCGGCGACCGACTACGAGCAGTACTTC. It encodes CASAATDYEQYF.

This clonotype appeared many times. The chain combines TRBV5-1 with TRBJ2-7; D unresolved. The CDR3 is 14 amino acids. The V gene lost 2 bases and the J gene lost 2 bases, with 11 bases spanning the gap. Germline V CDR1 and CDR2: SGHRS, YFSETQ. The CDR3 nucleotides read TGCGCCAGCAGCTTCGGGCCCCAGACCTACGAGCAGTACTTC. This codes for CASSFGPQTYEQYF.

Remarks on this clonotype: This may arise from a read error, as a much more abundant clone is one base away. The missing conserved phenylalanine or tryptophan at the end of this CDR3 makes a read error likely. The CDR3 nucleotides read TGTGCCAGCAGTGGAGCTAGGGGAACACTCTCCTACAATGAGCAGTTCTCC. It yields the protein CASSGARGTLSYNEQFS. The chain links TRBV2 to TRBJ2-1; a possible D gene is TRBD1 (5 bases). The CDR3 is 17 residues long. Trimming removed 4 bases from V and 0 bases from J, with 16 bases in between. CDR1 is SNHLY and CDR2 is FYNNEI in the germline V gene.

This clonotype was picked up many times. One end of the junction does not line up with germline, which may come from a read error. Here the CDR3 reads CTSSPRQKNYEQYF. Written as DNA, the CDR3 is TGTACCAGTAGCCCACGACAGAAAAACTACGAGCAGTACTTC. The V call is TRBV19, the J call TRBJ2-7, with D maybe TRBD1 (5 bases). This CDR3 has 14 residues. The germline V gene encodes CDR1 LNHDA and CDR2 SQIVND (reference sequence). The full variable domain, rest sourced from reference TRBV19 and TRBJ2-7, is DGGITQSPKYLFRKEGQNVTLSCEQNLNHDAMYWYRQDPGQGLRLIYYSQIVNDFQKGDIAEGYSVSREKKESFPLTVTSAQKNPTAFYLCTSSPRQKNYEQYFGPGTRLTVT.

In its sample, this clonotype was seen many times. The chain joins TRBV15 to TRBJ2-1; 7 positions agree with TRBD2. The germline V gene has CDR1 LNHNV and CDR2 YYDKDF (reference sequence). The trim removed 1 base at V and 5 bases at J, leaving 5 bases unmatched. There are 15 residues in the CDR3. The CDR3 loop reads CATSRGASGDNEQFF. Written as DNA, the CDR3 is TGTGCCACCAGCAGAGGGGCGAGCGGGGACAATGAGCAGTTCTTC.

In this sample, this clonotype turned up once. The chain uses TRBV5-1 and TRBJ2-6, with D possibly being TRBD1 (6 bases). Germline assignment: CDR1 SGHRS and CDR2 YFSETQ. V gave up 3 bases and J gave up 2 bases, with 12 bases separating them. This CDR3 is built from 16 residues. CDR3 bases: TGCGCCAGCAGCTGGGGCAGGGGCCCTGGGGCCAACGTCCTGACTTTC. Its protein is CASSWGRGPGANVLTF.

This clonotype was seen ten or more times. The rearrangement uses TRBV19 and TRBJ2-7, with TRBD2 identical over 10 bases. In germline, CDR1 is LNHDA, CDR2 SQIVND (reference sequence). V was clipped by 1 base and J by 5 bases; unmatched bases: 5. The CDR3 extends over 15 amino acids. The CDR3 protein is CASSIASGSVNEQYF. CDR3 nucleotides: TGTGCCAGTAGTATAGCTAGCGGGAGTGTCAACGAGCAGTACTTC.

The chain joins TRBV24-1 to TRBJ2-5, with D unresolved. The CDR3 loop spans 18 amino acids. Germline values: CDR1 KGHDR, CDR2 SFDVKD. The V gene lost 0 bases and the J gene lost 1 base, with 17 bases spanning the gap. The CDR3 loop is CATSDLFPSGSPQETQYF. The DNA of the CDR3 is TGTGCCACCAGTGATTTGTTCCCGTCGGGTAGTCCCCAAGAGACCCAGTACTTC.

Remarks on this clonotype: This may be a read error: a much more frequent sequence differs by one nucleotide. V usage is TRBV20-1 and J usage is TRBJ2-7, with 10 bases identical to TRBD2. The germline V gene encodes CDR1 DFQATT and CDR2 SNEGSKA (reference sequence). V was pared by 3 bases and J by 9 bases, with 8 bases of the junction left unmatched. The CDR3 is 13 amino acids. CDR3 DNA: TGCAGTGCTAGCTCTAGCGGGAGTTCGACGCAGTACTTC. Translation gives CSASSSGSSTQYF.

This clonotype has ten or more counts. The chain combines TRBV7-2 with TRBJ1-3; D unclear. The CDR3 is 16 amino acids. Per germline, CDR1 SGHTA and CDR2 FQGNSA. V was trimmed by 1 base and J by 0 bases, leaving 10 bases between them. The CDR3 DNA reads as TGTGCCAGCAGCTTAGTTTTGGGAAACTCTGGAAACACCATATATTTT. This translates into CASSLVLGNSGNTIYF.

Ten or more counts support this clonotype. This chain links TRBV5-5 with TRBJ1-3, with D tentatively TRBD1 (5 bases). Looked up from germline, CDR1 is SGHKS and CDR2 is YYEKEE (reference sequence). V was shortened by 1 base and J by 9 bases, with 11 bases between the two germline ends. This CDR3 spans 13 amino acids. The CDR3, as DNA: TGTGCCAGCAGCTTGCAGCCAGGGCTCACCATATATTTT. Amino acid sequence: CASSLQPGLTIYF.

This clonotype was detected a few times. This sequence joins TRBV6-6 and TRBJ2-2; no clear D gene. Germline V gene lookup returns CDR1 MNHNY and CDR2 SVGAGI (reference sequence). V lost 5 bases and J 3 bases, leaving 13 bases between the germline ends. The CDR3 runs to 15 residues. The CDR3 sequence is CASSRVRKDTGELFF. In nucleotides, the CDR3 is TGTGCCAGCAGTCGGGTTCGAAAGGACACCGGGGAGCTGTTTTTT.

The chain is built from TRBV12-3 or TRBV12-4 and TRBJ2-5; TRBD2 might be the D (6 bases). This CDR3 region has 10 residues. V gave up 6 bases and J gave up 7 bases, with 6 bases separating them. The CDR3: CASRAGTQYF. The CDR3 DNA follows: TGTGCCAGCAGAGCGGGGACCCAGTACTTC.

Many counts were recorded for this clonotype. The V gene is TRBV25-1, the J gene TRBJ1-2; D is unresolved. The germline V gene has CDR1 MGHDK and CDR2 SYGVNS. CDR3 size: 13 residues. With 3 bases removed from V and 0 bases from J, the gap between germline ends came to 5 bases. CDR3 residues: CASSEESNYGYTF. CDR3 bases: TGTGCCAGCAGTGAGGAGTCTAACTATGGCTACACCTTC.

Details on this clonotype: This may be a read error: a much more frequent sequence differs by one nucleotide. The chain couples TRBV19 to TRBJ2-2; 9 bases fit TRBD2. This CDR3 is 17 amino acids long. In germline, CDR1 is LNHDA, CDR2 SQIVND (reference sequence). CDR3 region: CASSPHWTSVNTRELFF. The CDR3 nucleotides are TGTGCCAGTAGTCCCCACTGGACTAGCGTGAACACCAGGGAGCTGTTTTTT.

This clonotype was recorded many times. CDR3 loop: CSARGGAANTGELFF. The CDR3 DNA is TGCAGTGCCCGGGGCGGGGCCGCGAACACCGGGGAGCTGTTTTTT. The rearrangement uses TRBV20-1 and TRBJ2-2; possible D gene TRBD2, 6 bases. The V and J ends lost 6 bases and 0 bases respectively, with 14 bases between them. Per germline, CDR1 DFQATT and CDR2 SNEGSKA (reference sequence). This CDR3 comprises 15 residues.

This clonotype was recorded at least ten times. This chain links TRBV6-5 with TRBJ1-2; D gene ambiguous. CDR1 and CDR2 from the germline V gene are MNHEY and SVGAGI. V lost 0 bases and J lost 5, with 10 bases in between. The CDR3 spans 14 residues. CDR3 sequence: CASSYSWETYGYTF. The CDR3 bases are TGTGCCAGCAGTTACTCGTGGGAAACTTATGGCTACACCTTC.

This chain connects TRBV12-3 or TRBV12-4 to TRBJ2-1, with 13 bases aligning to TRBD2. There are 15 residues in the CDR3. Unmatched junction bases numbered 3, after V lost 4 bases and J lost 6 bases. DNA of the CDR3: TGTGCCAGCAGTTCTACTAGCGGGGGGGCCAATGAGCAGTTCTTC. This gives the protein CASSSTSGGANEQFF.

This chain links TRBV15 with TRBJ2-1, with D possibly matching TRBD2 (6 bases). The CDR3 length is 21 residues. Germline V CDR1 and CDR2: LNHNV, YYDKDF (reference sequence). Trimming stripped 4 bases from V and 7 bases from J, with 35 bases between. CDR3 loop: CATSTETRTESRLGVPNEQFF. CDR3 nucleotides: TGTGCCACCAGCACAGAAACGCGGACGGAGAGCAGACTAGGGGTCCCAAATGAGCAGTTCTTC.

This clonotype was counted ten times or more. This sequence joins TRBV15 and TRBJ2-1; no clear D gene. V lost 0 bases and J lost 7, with 10 bases in between. This CDR3 is 14 amino acids long. From germline, CDR1 is LNHNV and CDR2 YYDKDF (reference sequence). CDR3 in DNA: TGTGCCACCAGCAGAGATTTCAAGTTGAATGAGCAGTTCTTC. Protein: CATSRDFKLNEQFF. Complete variable domain (other parts from reference TRBV15 and TRBJ2-1): DAMVIQNPRYQVTQFGKPVTLSCSQTLNHNVMYWYQQKSSQAPKLLFHYYDKDFNNEADTPDNFQSRRPNTSFCFLDIRSPGLGDTAMYLCATSRDFKLNEQFFGPGTRLTVL.

At least ten counts were recorded for this clonotype. The chain employs TRBV5-5 and TRBJ1-6; D is unclear. Deletions cut 1 base from V and 6 bases from J, with 8 bases between. The germline V gene encodes CDR1 SGHKS and CDR2 YYEKEE (reference sequence). The CDR3 totals 14 residues. The CDR3 coding sequence is TGTGCCAGCAGCTTGCGAGGTCTTAATTCACCCCTCCACTTT. It yields the protein CASSLRGLNSPLHF.

This clonotype turned up a few times. The chain recombines TRBV29-1 with TRBJ1-1, with TRBD1 as a possible D gene (5 bases). The germline CDR1 and CDR2 sequences are SQVTM and ANQGSEA. This CDR3 has 14 residues. The germline V and J ends were trimmed by 6 bases and 1 base, with 15 bases remaining between them. This chain's CDR3 is CSVPRGGTNTEAFF. CDR3 DNA sequence: TGCAGCGTGCCCCGGGGGGGGACGAACACTGAAGCTTTCTTT.

This clonotype was seen ten or more times. V is TRBV29-1 and J is TRBJ2-3; D is ambiguous. This CDR3 has 14 amino acids. Germline assignment: CDR1 SQVTM and CDR2 ANQGSEA. With 6 bases removed from V and 6 bases from J, the gap between germline ends came to 19 bases. The CDR3 sequence: CSVNTKYLPDTQYF. CDR3 nucleotide sequence: TGCAGCGTCAACACAAAATACCTTCCTGATACGCAGTATTTT.

This rearrangement joins TRBV2 to TRBJ2-5; 12 positions agree with TRBD2. The V gene end was trimmed by 3 bases and the J gene end by 5 bases; junction bases not matched to a gene: 7. The CDR3 is 16 amino acids. CDR1 and CDR2 (germline): SNHLY, FYNNEI. The CDR3 nucleotides are TGTGCCAGCAGTGAGGCTAGCGGGGGGGCTATGGAGACCCAGTACTTC. Translation gives CASSEASGGAMETQYF.

V gene TRBV6-5 combines with J gene TRBJ2-7, with TRBD2 identical over 10 bases. The junction had 8 bases not matched to a gene; V was cut back by 6 bases and J by 6 bases. This CDR3 has 14 amino acids. Looked up from germline, CDR1 is MNHEY and CDR2 is SVGAGI. This CDR3 reads CASSPSGSRGEQYF. CDR3 coding DNA: TGTGCCAGCAGCCCTAGCGGGAGTCGTGGCGAGCAGTACTTC.

The sample holds many counts of this clonotype. The genes are TRBV13 and TRBJ2-5; D is ambiguous. From germline, CDR1 is PRHDT and CDR2 FYEKMQ (reference sequence). The CDR3 has 11 amino acids. The V and J ends lost 5 bases and 7 bases respectively, with 8 bases between them. Here the CDR3 reads CASSLRRTQYF. The CDR3 region has the DNA TGTGCCAGCAGCCTCAGGAGGACCCAGTACTTC.